Listed here are 17 T cell receptor beta chains from one sample, sequenced in a study of control samples from healthy donors and cancer patients (TCRdb year 2020). The library was generated by the immunoSEQ multiplex PCR assay. TCRdb stores this immuneACCESS table with in-frame sequences only. Part of the clones is absent; in the studies checked, under half of the shortfall reflects unresolved V genes, and no reason is known for the rest. The table for this sample lists some 20,000 clones; roughly 80% of them were counted only once. Clones ranked in the top ten supply 29% of the sample. The sample taken for sequencing was PBMCs. The origin of the receptors is a man older than 75 with head and neck cancer.

V gene TRBV4-1 combines with J gene TRBJ1-2; no clear D. Per germline, CDR1 MGHRA and CDR2 YSYEKL. V lost 4 bases to trimming and J lost 8 bases, with 17 bases between them. There are 14 residues in the CDR3. The CDR3 loop is CASSPRAGISGYTF. The CDR3 coding sequence is TGCGCCAGCAGCCCACGGGCGGGGATCAGCGGCTACACCTTC.

The V and J genes are TRBV11-2 and TRBJ2-5; 8 bases agree with TRBD1. The CDR3 sequence is 15 residues long. Germline trimming cut 0 bases from V and 4 bases from J; bases unmatched to any gene: 4. The V gene's germline CDR1 is SGHAT and CDR2 FQNNGV. The CDR3 region has the DNA TGTGCCAGCAGCTTAGACGGACAGGGACTAGAGACCCAGTACTTC. Encoded protein: CASSLDGQGLETQYF.

The chain employs TRBV5-4 and TRBJ2-5; TRBD1 matches 7 bases. Germline V CDR1 and CDR2: SGHNT, YYREEE (reference sequence). Unmatched junction bases numbered 8, after V lost 4 bases and J lost 5 bases. The CDR3 sequence is 14 residues long. CDR3 amino acids: CASSPRQGGETQYF. CDR3 DNA sequence: TGTGCCAGCAGCCCCCGACAGGGTGGGGAGACCCAGTACTTC.

V is TRBV30 and J is TRBJ1-3; D remains ambiguous. The ends were cut back, 8 bases at V and 0 bases at J, with 5 bases in the middle. The germline V gene encodes CDR1 GTSNPN and CDR2 SVGIG (reference sequence). The CDR3 is made up of 11 amino acids. The CDR3 DNA reads TGTGCCCGTCACTCTGGAAACACCATATATTTT. Its protein is CARHSGNTIYF.

The V call is TRBV7-3, the J call TRBJ1-6; D not certain. Germline lookup yields CDR1 SGHTA and CDR2 FQGTGA. V lost 2 bases and J 8 bases, leaving 10 bases between the germline ends. The CDR3 covers 14 residues. The CDR3 loop is CASSLGSGDSPLHF. The DNA for the CDR3 is TGTGCCAGCAGCTTAGGTTCGGGTGATTCACCCCTCCACTTT.

In this sample, this clone turned up a few times. The chain recombines TRBV4-1 with TRBJ1-2; D call uncertain. Germline CDR1 and CDR2: MGHRA and YSYEKL. The CDR3 covers 14 residues. The V gene lost 0 bases and the J gene lost 8 bases, with 13 bases spanning the gap. The CDR3 bases are TGCGCCAGCAGCCAAGAGGCGGGGATACTAGGCTACACCTTC. Encoded protein: CASSQEAGILGYTF.

The chain links TRBV19 to TRBJ1-3; D might be TRBD1 (5 bases). This CDR3 comprises 16 residues. V lost 1 base and J lost 3, with 13 bases in between. Germline assignment: CDR1 LNHDA and CDR2 SQIVND (reference sequence). The CDR3 sequence: CASSIGVGTFGNTIYF. The CDR3 DNA follows: TGTGCCAGTAGTATAGGGGTAGGGACCTTTGGAAACACCATATATTTT.

This sequence joins TRBV5-1 and TRBJ2-1, with D hard to call. CDR1 and CDR2 (germline): SGHRS, YFSETQ. The CDR3 runs 15 residues. Trimming left V 0 bases short and J 5 bases short, with 12 bases between. CDR3 coding DNA: TGCGCCAGCAGCTTGGGGGCGACATACGACAATGAGCAGTTCTTC. This encodes CASSLGATYDNEQFF.

The rearrangement joins TRBV5-1 to TRBJ2-5, with 9 bases fitting TRBD1. The CDR3 is 16 residues long. J was trimmed by 1 base and V by 0 bases; bases with no gene match: 4. Germline values: CDR1 SGHRS, CDR2 YFSETQ. The CDR3 loop reads CASSLEGTGPQETQYF. The CDR3 coding sequence is TGCGCCAGCAGCTTGGAAGGGACAGGGCCCCAAGAGACCCAGTACTTC.

This chain connects TRBV7-8 to TRBJ2-7, with a weak D call TRBD2 (5 bases). The ends were cut back, 5 bases at V and 2 bases at J, with 16 bases in the middle. The germline gives CDR1 SGHVS, CDR2 FQNEAQ. The CDR3 is made up of 15 amino acids. CDR3 bases: TGTGCCAGCAGCCGGACGGCCCAACTAGCCTACGAGCAGTACTTC. Encoded protein: CASSRTAQLAYEQYF.

The chain carries TRBV6-5 and TRBJ2-1, with D perhaps TRBD2 (6 bases). From germline, CDR1 is MNHEY and CDR2 SVGAGI. This CDR3 contains 15 residues. Trimming removed 5 bases at V and 3 bases at J, with 14 bases between. DNA for the CDR3: TGTGCCAGCAGTCACCGGGACTGGCGCTACAATGAGCAGTTCTTC. It yields the protein CASSHRDWRYNEQFF.

V is TRBV6-5 and J is TRBJ2-3; no clear D gene. Trimming took off 6 bases at V and 2 bases at J, with 9 bases between the two ends. Germline V lookup: CDR1 MNHEY, CDR2 SVGAGI. CDR3 length: 13 amino acids. CDR3 DNA sequence: TGTGCCAGCAGATCACCGACCACAGATACGCAGTATTTT. This codes for CASRSPTTDTQYF.

In DNA form, the CDR3 reads TGTGCCAGCAGCCGAGGGGGACAGGGTGGGGAAAAACTGTTTTTT. Its translation: CASSRGGQGGEKLFF. This chain joins TRBV3-1 (or the pseudogene TRBV3-2) and TRBJ1-4; 9 nucleotides align to TRBD1. The ends lost 4 bases at V and 8 bases at J; junction bases unmatched: 8. The CDR3 is 15 residues long. Germline CDR1 and CDR2: LGHDT and YNNKEL (reference sequence).

This chain uses TRBV10-3 with TRBJ2-2, with 8 bases fitting TRBD2. V dropped 6 bases and J dropped 6; count of bases not matched to a gene: 15. The germline gives CDR1 ENHRY, CDR2 SYGVKD. CDR3 size: 17 residues. The CDR3, as DNA: TGTGCCATCAGGACCCCCTCGGCGGGGGGCATTTCCGGGGAGCTGTTTTTT. Its protein product is CAIRTPSAGGISGELFF.

V usage is TRBV5-6 and J usage is TRBJ2-7; 10 bases agree with TRBD1. The length of the CDR3 is 15 residues. Per the germline V gene, CDR1 is SGHDT and CDR2 is YYEEEE. The V and J ends lost 4 bases and 4 bases, in that order; junction bases with no gene match: 8. This chain's CDR3 is CASSPLTGGYYEQYF. CDR3 DNA sequence: TGTGCCAGCAGCCCGTTGACAGGGGGCTATTACGAGCAGTACTTC. The complete variable domain, with remaining parts taken from reference TRBV5-6 and TRBJ2-7, reads DAGVTQSPTHLIKTRGQQVTLRCSPKSGHDTVSWYQQALGQGPQFIFQYYEEEERQRGNFPDRFSGHQFPNYSSELNVNALLLGDSALYLCASSPLTGGYYEQYFGPGTRLTVT.

The V call is TRBV18, the J call TRBJ1-5; 7 nucleotides align to TRBD1. This CDR3 region has 14 residues. Germline V CDR1 and CDR2: KGHSH, LQKENI. V shed 2 bases and J 5 bases; nucleotides not matched to a gene: 3. The CDR3 DNA reads TGTGCCAGCTCACCATCAGGGGGAGATCAGCCCCAGCATTTT. As protein: CASSPSGGDQPQHF.

The V call is TRBV6-5, the J call TRBJ2-7; 11 nucleotides line up with TRBD1. V lost 2 bases, J lost 6 bases, and 9 bases stayed unmatched. This CDR3 contains 16 residues. CDR1 and CDR2 from the germline V gene are MNHEY and SVGAGI. CDR3 coding DNA: TGTGCCAGCAGTTACCAATTCGGACAGGGGGCTGTCGAGCAGTACTTC. Translated, it gives CASSYQFGQGAVEQYF.